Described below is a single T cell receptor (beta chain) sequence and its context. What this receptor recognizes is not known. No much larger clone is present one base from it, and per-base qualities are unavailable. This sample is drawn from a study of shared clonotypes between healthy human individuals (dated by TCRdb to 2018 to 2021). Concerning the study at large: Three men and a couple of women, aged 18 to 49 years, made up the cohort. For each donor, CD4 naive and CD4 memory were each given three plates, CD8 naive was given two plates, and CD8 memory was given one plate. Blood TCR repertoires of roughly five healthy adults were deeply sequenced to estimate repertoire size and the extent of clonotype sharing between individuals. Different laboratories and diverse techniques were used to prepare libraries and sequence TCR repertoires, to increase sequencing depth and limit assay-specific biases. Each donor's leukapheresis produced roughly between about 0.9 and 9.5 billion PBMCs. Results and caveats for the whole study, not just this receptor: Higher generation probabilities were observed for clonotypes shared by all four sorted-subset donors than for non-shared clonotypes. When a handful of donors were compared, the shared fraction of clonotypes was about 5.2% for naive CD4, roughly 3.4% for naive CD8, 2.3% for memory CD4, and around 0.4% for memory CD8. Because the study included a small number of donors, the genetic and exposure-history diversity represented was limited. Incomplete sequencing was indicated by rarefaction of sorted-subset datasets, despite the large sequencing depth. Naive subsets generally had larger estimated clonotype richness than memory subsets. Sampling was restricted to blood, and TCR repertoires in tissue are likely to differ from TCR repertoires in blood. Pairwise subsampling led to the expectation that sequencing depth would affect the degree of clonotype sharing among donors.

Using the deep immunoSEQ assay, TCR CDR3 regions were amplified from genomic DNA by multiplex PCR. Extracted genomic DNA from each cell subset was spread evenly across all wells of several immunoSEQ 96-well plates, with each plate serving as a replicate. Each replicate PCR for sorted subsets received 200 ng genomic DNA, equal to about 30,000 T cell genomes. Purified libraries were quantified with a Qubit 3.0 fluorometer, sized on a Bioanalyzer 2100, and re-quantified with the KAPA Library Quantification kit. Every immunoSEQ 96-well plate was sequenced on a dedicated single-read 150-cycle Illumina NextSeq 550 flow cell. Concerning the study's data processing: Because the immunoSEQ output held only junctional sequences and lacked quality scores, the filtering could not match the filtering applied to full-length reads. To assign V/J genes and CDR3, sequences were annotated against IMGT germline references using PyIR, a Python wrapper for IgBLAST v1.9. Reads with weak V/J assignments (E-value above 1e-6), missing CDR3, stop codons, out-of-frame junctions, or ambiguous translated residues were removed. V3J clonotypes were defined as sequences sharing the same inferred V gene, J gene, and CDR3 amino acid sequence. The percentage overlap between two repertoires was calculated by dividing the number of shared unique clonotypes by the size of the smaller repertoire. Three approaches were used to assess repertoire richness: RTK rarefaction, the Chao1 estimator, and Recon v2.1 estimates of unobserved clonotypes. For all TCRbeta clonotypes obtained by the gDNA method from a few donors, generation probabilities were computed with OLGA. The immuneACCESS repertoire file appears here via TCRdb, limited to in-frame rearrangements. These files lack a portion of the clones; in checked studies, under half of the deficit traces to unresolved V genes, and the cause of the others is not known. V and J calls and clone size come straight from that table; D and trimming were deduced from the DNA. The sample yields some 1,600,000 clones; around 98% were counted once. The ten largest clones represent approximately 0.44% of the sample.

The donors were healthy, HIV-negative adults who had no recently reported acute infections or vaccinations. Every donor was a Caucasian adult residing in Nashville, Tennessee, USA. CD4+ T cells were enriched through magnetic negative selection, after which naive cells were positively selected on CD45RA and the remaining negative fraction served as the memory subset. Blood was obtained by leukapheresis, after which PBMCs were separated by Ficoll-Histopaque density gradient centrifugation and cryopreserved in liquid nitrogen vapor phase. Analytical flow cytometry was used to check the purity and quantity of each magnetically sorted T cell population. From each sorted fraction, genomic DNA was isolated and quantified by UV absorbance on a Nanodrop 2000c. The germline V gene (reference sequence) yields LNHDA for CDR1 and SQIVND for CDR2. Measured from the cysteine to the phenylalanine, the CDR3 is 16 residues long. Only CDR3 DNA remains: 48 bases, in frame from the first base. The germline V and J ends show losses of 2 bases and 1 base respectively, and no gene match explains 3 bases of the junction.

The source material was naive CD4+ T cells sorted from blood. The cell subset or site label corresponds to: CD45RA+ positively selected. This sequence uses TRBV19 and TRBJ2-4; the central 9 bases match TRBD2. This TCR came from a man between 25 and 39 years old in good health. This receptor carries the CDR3 CASSISSGVAKNIQYF. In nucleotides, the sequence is TGTGCCAGTAGTATATCTAGCGGGGTGGCCAAAAACATTCAGTACTTC.